This TCR beta chain appears in the sequencing data of a study of CD8 T cells in ankylosing spondylitis. Trimming removed 5 bases from V and 5 bases from J; junction bases left unmatched: 6. Germline CDR1 SGHTA, CDR2 FQGNSA. CDR3 length: 14 amino acids. Study-wide results and limits: Researchers report that disease-linked clones proved CD8+ and relatively rare in peripheral blood. Reportedly, disease-linked clones are significantly enriched in ankylosing spondylitis patients' matched synovial fluid. Characteristic of ankylosing spondylitis blood, it appeared, was a TCR beta motif comprising about eight highly homologous variants.

Remarks on this clonotype: The antigen remains undetermined.

Each CDR3 protein gets one entry after TCRdb re-called the 5' RACE reads with MiXCR. The data show roughly 36,000 distinct CDR3 sequences, with around 14% seen just once and 36% held by the top ten. This receptor was obtained from a male donor with ankylosing spondylitis or in good health (not recorded which). The chain is built from TRBV7-2 and TRBJ1-1; 9 bases match TRBD1. Sequencing input: blood. As DNA, the CDR3 is TGTGCCAGCAGCCAGGGACAGGGTTGGACTGAAGCTTTCTTT. This codes for CASSQGQGWTEAFF.